These 2 T cell receptor beta chains were all obtained from the same sample, sequenced in a study of T-cell memory formation after mild COVID-19. TCRdb passed the 5' RACE reads through MiXCR, listing each CDR3 protein once. In the table there are approximately 390,000 distinct CDR3 sequences, roughly 15% of which are singletons. The material sequenced was PBMCs or a T cell subset sorted from them (not recorded which). The receptors stem from a man between 18 and 35 years old who had mild COVID-19 (a few samples of this study predate the infection). Cell type and time point are not known.

This clonotype was detected a few times. This chain connects TRBV24-1 to TRBJ2-3; possibly TRBD1 for D (6 bases). Germline loops: CDR1 KGHDR, CDR2 SFDVKD. Trimming shortened V by 6 bases and J by 7 bases, and 13 bases separated the two germline ends. The CDR3 has 13 residues. CDR3 sequence: CATSRAGENTQYF. For the CDR3, the DNA is TGTGCCACCAGTCGGGCAGGGGAGAATACGCAGTATTTT.

This clonotype was seen more than once but under ten times. This CDR3 reads CSVSHRAYGYTF. The DNA for the CDR3 is TGCAGCGTTTCTCACAGGGCCTATGGCTACACCTTC. The chain has TRBV29-1 and TRBJ1-2; D is possibly TRBD1 (6 bases). Trimming took 5 bases from V and 4 from J, leaving 11 bases between them. Germline-derived CDR1 and CDR2 are SQVTM and ANQGSEA. There are 12 residues in the CDR3.